This T cell receptor beta chain originates from a study of T cell repertoires in cytomegalovirus infection. On the study more broadly: Public TCR beta signatures provided an indication of both CMV infection and a matching HLA type.

Germline values: CDR1 DFQATT, CDR2 SNEGSKA (reference sequence). The V gene lost 6 bases and the J gene lost 4 bases, with 19 bases spanning the gap. The CDR3 extends over 15 amino acids. This clonotype was found once. TCRdb re-derived calls from the reads in MiXCR, one entry per CDR3 protein. The repertoire consists of 150,000 to 200,000 distinct CDR3 sequences, with approximately 19% occurring once and the leading ten covering 2.5% to 3%. This clonotype originated in a human donor in good health (CMV status not recorded). Some clones in this sample may be carry-over from other donors' samples. Sequenced input: PBMCs. V is TRBV20-1 and J is TRBJ1-5; D may be TRBD1 (6 bases). In DNA form, the CDR3 reads TGCAGTGCCCCGTTGGGAGGGGACAATAATCAGCCCCAGCATTTT. Its protein product is CSAPLGGDNNQPQHF.